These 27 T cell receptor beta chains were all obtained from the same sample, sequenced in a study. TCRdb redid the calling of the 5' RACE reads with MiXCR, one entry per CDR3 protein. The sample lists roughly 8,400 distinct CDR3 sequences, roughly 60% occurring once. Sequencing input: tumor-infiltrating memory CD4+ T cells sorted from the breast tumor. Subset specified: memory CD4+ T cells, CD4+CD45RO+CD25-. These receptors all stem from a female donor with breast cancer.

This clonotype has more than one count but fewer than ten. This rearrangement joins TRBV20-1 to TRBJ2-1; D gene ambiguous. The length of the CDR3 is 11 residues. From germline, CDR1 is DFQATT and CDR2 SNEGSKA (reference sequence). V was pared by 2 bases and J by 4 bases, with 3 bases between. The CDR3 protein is CSARIYNEQFF. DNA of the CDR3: TGCAGTGCTAGAATTTACAATGAGCAGTTCTTC.

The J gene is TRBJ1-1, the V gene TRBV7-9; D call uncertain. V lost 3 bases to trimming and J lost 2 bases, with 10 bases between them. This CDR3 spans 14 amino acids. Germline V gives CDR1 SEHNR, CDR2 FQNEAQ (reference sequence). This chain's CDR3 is CASSFYSRNTEAFF. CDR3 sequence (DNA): TGTGCCAGCAGCTTTTATAGCAGAAACACTGAAGCTTTCTTT.

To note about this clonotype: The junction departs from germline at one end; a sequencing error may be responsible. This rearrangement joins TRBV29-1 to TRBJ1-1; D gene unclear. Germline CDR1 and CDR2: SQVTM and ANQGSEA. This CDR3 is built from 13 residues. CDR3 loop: CSVVADPNTKAFF. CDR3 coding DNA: TGCAGCGTTGTGGCGGACCCGAACACTAAAGCTTTCTTT.

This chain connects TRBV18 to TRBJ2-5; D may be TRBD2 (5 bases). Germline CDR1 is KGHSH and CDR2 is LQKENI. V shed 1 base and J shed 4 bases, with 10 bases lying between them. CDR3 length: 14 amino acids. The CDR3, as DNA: TGTGCCAGCTCACCACAGGGAGATAGAGAGACCCAGTACTTC. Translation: CASSPQGDRETQYF.

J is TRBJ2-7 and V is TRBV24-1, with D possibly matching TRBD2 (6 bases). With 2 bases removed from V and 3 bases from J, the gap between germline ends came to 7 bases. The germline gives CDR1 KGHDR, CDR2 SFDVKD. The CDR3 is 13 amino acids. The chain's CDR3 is CATSDSGGYEQYF. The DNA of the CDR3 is TGTGCCACCAGTGATTCCGGGGGCTACGAGCAGTACTTC.

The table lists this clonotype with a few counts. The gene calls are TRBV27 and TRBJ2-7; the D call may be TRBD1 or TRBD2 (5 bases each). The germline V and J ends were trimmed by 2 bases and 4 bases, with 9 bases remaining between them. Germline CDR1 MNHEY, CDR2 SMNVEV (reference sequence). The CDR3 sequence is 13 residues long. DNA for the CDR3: TGTGCCAGCAGTTTAAGATGGGGGTACGAGCAGTACTTC. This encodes CASSLRWGYEQYF.

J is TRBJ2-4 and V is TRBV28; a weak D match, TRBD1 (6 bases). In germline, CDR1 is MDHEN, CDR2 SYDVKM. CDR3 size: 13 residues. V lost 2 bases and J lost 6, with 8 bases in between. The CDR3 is CASSLTQGNIQYF. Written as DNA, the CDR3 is TGTGCCAGCAGTTTAACACAGGGAAACATTCAGTACTTC.

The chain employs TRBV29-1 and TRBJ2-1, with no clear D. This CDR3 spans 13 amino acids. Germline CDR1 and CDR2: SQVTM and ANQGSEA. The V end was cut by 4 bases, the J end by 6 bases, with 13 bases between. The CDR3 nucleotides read TGCAGCGTTGCCTGGGATGCGTTCAATGAGCAGTTCTTC. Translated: CSVAWDAFNEQFF.

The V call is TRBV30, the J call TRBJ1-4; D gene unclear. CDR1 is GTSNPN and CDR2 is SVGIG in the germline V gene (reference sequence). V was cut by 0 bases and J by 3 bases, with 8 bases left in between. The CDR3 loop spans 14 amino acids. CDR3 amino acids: CAWSVGLPNEKLFF. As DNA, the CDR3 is TGTGCCTGGAGTGTCGGACTGCCTAATGAAAAACTGTTTTTT.

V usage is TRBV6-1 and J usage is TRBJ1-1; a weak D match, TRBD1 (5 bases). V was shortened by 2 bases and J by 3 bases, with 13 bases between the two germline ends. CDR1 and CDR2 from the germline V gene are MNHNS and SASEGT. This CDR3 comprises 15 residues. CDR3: CASSESGQADTEAFF. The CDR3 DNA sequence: TGTGCCAGCAGTGAATCGGGGCAGGCGGACACTGAAGCTTTCTTT.

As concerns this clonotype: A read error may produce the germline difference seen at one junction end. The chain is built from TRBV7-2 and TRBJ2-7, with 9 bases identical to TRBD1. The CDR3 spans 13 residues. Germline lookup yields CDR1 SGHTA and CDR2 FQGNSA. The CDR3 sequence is CASSLAPTGGARF. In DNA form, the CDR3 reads TGTGCCAGCAGCTTAGCGCCGACAGGGGGGGCCAGATTC.

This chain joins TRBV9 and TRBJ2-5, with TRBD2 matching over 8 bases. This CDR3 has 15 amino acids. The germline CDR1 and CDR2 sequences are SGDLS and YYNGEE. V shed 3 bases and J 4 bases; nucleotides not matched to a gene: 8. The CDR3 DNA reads TGTGCCAGCAGCGCAATGCGGGGGGCTCCAGAGACCCAGTACTTC. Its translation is CASSAMRGAPETQYF.

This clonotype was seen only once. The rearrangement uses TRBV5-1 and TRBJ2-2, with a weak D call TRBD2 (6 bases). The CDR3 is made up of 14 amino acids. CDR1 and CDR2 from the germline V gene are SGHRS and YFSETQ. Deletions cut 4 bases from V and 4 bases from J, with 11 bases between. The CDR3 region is CASSPTGGTGELFF. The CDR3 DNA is TGCGCCAGCAGCCCGACCGGGGGCACCGGGGAGCTGTTTTTT.

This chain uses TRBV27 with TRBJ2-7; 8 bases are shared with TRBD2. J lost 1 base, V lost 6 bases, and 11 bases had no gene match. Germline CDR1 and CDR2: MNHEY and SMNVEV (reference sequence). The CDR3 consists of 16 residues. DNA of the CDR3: TGTGCCAGCAGCGGTCCTGCTAGCGGGTTATCCTACGAGCAGTACTTC. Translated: CASSGPASGLSYEQYF.

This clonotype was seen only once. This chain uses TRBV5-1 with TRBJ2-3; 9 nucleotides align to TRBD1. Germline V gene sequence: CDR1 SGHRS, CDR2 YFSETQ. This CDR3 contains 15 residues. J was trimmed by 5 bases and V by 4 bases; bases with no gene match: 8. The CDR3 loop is CASSLQGALGDTQYF. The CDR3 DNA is TGCGCCAGCAGCCTACAGGGGGCGCTTGGAGATACGCAGTATTTT. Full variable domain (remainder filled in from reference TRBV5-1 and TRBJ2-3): KAGVTQTPRYLIKTRGQQVTLSCSPISGHRSVSWYQQTPGQGLQFLFEYFSETQRNKGNFPGRFSGRQFSNSRSEMNVSTLELGDSALYLCASSLQGALGDTQYFGPGTRLTVL.

CDR3 in DNA: TGCAGTGCTAGACTCCCCCCAGCGGGGGGGCCCGGGGAGCTGTTTTTT. Protein: CSARLPPAGGPGELFF. The chain is built from TRBV20-1 and TRBJ2-2; 10 bases match TRBD2. Germline CDR1 is DFQATT and CDR2 is SNEGSKA (reference sequence). V gave up 2 bases and J gave up 6 bases; unmatched junction bases: 9. This CDR3 region has 16 residues.

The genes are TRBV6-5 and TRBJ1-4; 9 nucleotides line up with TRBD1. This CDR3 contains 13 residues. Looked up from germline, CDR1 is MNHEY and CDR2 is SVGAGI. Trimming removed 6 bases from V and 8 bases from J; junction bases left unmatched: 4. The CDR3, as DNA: TGTGCCAGCAGCCGGACAGGGGACGAAAAACTGTTTTTT. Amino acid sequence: CASSRTGDEKLFF.

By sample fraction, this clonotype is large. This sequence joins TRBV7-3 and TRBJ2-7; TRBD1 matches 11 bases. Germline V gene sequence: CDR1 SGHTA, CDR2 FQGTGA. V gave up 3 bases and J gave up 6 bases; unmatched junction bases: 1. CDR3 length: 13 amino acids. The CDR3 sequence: CASSLGQGGEQYF. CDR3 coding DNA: TGTGCCAGCAGCTTGGGACAGGGGGGCGAGCAGTACTTC.

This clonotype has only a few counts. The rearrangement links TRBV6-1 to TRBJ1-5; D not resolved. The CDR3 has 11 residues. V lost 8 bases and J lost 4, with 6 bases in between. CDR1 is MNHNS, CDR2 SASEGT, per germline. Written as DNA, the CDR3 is TGTGCCAGCGAGTCGAATCAGCCCCAGCATTTT. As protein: CASESNQPQHF.

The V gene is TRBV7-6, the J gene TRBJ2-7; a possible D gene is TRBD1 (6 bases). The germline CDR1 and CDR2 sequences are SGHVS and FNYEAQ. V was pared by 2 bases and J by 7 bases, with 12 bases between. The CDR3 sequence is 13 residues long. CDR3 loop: CASSLREGEEQYF. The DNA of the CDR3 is TGTGCCAGCAGCTTACGTGAGGGGGAGGAGCAGTACTTC.

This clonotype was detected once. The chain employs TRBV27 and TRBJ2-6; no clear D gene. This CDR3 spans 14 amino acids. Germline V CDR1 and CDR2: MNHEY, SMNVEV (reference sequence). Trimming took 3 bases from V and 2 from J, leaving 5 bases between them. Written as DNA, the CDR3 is TGTGCCAGCAGTTTTGTTGCTGGGGCCAACGTCCTGACTTTC. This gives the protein CASSFVAGANVLTF.

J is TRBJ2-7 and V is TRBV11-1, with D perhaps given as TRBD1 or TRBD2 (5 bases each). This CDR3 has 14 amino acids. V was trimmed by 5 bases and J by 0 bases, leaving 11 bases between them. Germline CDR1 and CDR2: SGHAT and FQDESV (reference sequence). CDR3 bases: TGTGCCAGCAGCACACGGGACGGCTCCTACGAGCAGTACTTC. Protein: CASSTRDGSYEQYF.

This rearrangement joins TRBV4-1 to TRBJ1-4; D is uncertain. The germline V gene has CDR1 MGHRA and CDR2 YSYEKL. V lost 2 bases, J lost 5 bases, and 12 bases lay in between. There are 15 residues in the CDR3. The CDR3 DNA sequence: TGCGCCAGCAGCCAACCGCCGATAGTGAATGAAAAACTGTTTTTT. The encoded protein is CASSQPPIVNEKLFF.

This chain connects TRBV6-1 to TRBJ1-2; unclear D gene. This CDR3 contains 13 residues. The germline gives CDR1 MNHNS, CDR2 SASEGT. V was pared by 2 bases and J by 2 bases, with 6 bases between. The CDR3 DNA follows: TGTGCCAGCAGTGAACAACCAAACTATGGCTACACCTTC. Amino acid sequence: CASSEQPNYGYTF.

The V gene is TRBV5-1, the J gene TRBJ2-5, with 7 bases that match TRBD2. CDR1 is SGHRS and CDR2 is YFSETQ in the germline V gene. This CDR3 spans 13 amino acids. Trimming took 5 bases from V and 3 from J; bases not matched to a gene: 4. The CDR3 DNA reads TGCGCCAGCAGGGAGCTAGCGGAAGAGACCCAGTACTTC. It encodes CASRELAEETQYF.

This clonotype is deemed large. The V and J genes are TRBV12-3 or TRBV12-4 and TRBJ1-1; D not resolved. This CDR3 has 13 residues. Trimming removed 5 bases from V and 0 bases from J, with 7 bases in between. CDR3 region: CASSRDLNTEAFF. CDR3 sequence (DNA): TGTGCCAGCAGTCGTGATTTGAACACTGAAGCTTTCTTT.

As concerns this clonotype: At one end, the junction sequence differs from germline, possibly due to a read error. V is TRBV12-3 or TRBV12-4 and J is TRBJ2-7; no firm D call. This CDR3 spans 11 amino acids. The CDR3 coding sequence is TGTGCCAGCGGTTTCGAATACGAGCAGTACTTC. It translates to CASGFEYEQYF.